A selection of T cell receptor beta chains follows, all from one sample in a study of blood T cell repertoires in COVID-19. Here immunoSEQ multiplex PCR was the method, and the copy in TCRdb shows in-frame clones only, minus some. Of about 300,000 clones in the sample, around 90% were seen once. Sequencing was done on a sample of peripheral blood. The source is a man aged 70-80 years with acute or convalescent COVID-19. Both conserved end residues are part of each CDR3. Each record gives: clone size, D gene, V gene, J gene, CDR3 protein, CDR3 DNA. A D gene is named only where the DNA matches it firmly. Not all rows give a size; the values are once, few, many and, for expanded clones, a class.

>-|TRBD1|TRBV5-5|TRBJ1-6
CASSNPQGANSPLHF
TGTGCCAGCAGCAACCCACAGGGGGCAAACTCACCCCTCCACTTT
>-|-|TRBV16|TRBJ1-1
CASSPLGTEKGVTEAFF
TGTGCCAGCAGCCCTCTCGGGACTGAGAAGGGAGTAACTGAAGCTTTCTTT
>-|-|TRBV6-1|TRBJ1-2
CASSEFTSLERNNYGYTF
TGTGCCAGCAGTGAATTCACCTCTCTAGAGCGCAATAACTATGGCTACACCTTC
>-|-|TRBV3-1/TRBV3-2|TRBJ2-1
CASSPAGIGEQFF
TGTGCCAGCAGCCCCGCCGGGATCGGTGAGCAGTTCTTC
>-|TRBD2|TRBV24-1|TRBJ2-1
CATRGGPNNEQFF
TGTGCCACCCGCGGGGGGCCCAACAATGAGCAGTTCTTC
>-|TRBD2|TRBV5-5|TRBJ2-3
CASSLRLAGSTDTQYF
TGTGCCAGCAGCTTACGACTAGCGGGAAGCACAGATACGCAGTATTTT
>-|TRBD2|TRBV19|TRBJ2-3
CASSITSGGAQDTQYF
TGTGCCAGTAGTATAACTAGCGGGGGGGCCCAAGATACGCAGTATTTT
>-|-|TRBV6-5|TRBJ1-1
CASLRTQVTEAFF
TGTGCCAGCTTACGAACCCAGGTCACTGAAGCTTTCTTT
>-|TRBD1|TRBV28|TRBJ1-3
CASSSLQGAGNTIYF
TGTGCCAGCAGTTCATTACAGGGGGCAGGAAACACCATATATTTT
>once|TRBD1|TRBV30|TRBJ1-6
CAWSRQGGSSPLHF
TGTGCCTGGAGTCGACAGGGGGGGAGCTCACCCCTCCACTTT
>-|-|TRBV28|TRBJ1-5
CASSFTSNQPQHF
TGTGCCAGCAGTTTTACAAGCAATCAGCCCCAGCATTTT
>-|TRBD1|TRBV6-5|TRBJ1-1
CASSMDRVNTEAFF
TGTGCCAGCTCCATGGACAGGGTGAACACTGAAGCTTTCTTT
>-|-|TRBV27|TRBJ2-7
CASGPGSKYF
TGTGCCAGCGGGCCTGGGAGTAAGTACTTC
>-|TRBD1|TRBV27|TRBJ1-5
CASSPRGTGGQPQHF
TGTGCCAGCAGCCCCAGGGGGACAGGGGGGCAGCCCCAGCATTTT
>-|TRBD1|TRBV7-3|TRBJ1-6
CASSLTGTGPAPLHF
TGTGCCAGCAGCTTAACGGGGACAGGGCCGGCACCCCTCCACTTT
>-|TRBD1|TRBV3-1/TRBV3-2|TRBJ2-5
CASSRRLDREETQYF
TGTGCCAGCAGCCGCCGCCTCGACAGGGAAGAGACCCAGTACTTC